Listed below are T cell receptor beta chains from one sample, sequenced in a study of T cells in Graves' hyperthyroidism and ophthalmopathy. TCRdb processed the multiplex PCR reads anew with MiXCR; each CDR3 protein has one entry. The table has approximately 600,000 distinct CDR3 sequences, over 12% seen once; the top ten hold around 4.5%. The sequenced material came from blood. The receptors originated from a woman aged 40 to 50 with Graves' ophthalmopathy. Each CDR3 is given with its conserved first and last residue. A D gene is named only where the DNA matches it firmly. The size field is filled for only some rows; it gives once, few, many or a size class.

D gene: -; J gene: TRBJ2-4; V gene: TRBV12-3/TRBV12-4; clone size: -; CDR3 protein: CASSPLGGAKNIQYF; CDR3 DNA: TGTGCCAGCAGTCCCCTCGGGGGAGCCAAAAACATTCAGTACTTC
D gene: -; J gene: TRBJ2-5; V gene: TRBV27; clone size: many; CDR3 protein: CASRGGESQETQYF; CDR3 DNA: TGTGCCAGCCGTGGCGGGGAATCCCAAGAGACCCAGTACTTC
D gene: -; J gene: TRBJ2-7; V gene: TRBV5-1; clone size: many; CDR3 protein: CASRDQAYEQYF; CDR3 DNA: TGCGCCAGCAGGGATCAAGCCTACGAGCAGTACTTC
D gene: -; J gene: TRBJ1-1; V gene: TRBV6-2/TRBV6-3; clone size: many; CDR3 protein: CASSFPGMNTEAFF; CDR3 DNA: TGTGCCAGCAGTTTTCCCGGGATGAACACTGAAGCTTTCTTT
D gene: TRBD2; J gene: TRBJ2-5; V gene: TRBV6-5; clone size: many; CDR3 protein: CASSYSIPGGAQYF; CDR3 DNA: TGTGCCAGCAGTTACTCGATTCCGGGGGGTGCCCAGTACTTC
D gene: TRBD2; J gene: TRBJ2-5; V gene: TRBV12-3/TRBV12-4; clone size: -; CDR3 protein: CASNPDGGRGETQYF; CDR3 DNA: TGTGCCAGCAATCCGGACGGAGGGAGGGGAGAGACCCAGTACTTC
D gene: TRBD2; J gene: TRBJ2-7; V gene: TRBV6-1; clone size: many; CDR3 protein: CASSEWDGGTTYEQYF; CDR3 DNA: TGTGCCAGCAGTGAATGGGACGGTGGGACTACCTACGAGCAGTACTTC
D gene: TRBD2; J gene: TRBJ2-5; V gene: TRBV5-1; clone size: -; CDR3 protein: CASRTSGNSEETQYF; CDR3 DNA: TGCGCCAGCAGAACTAGCGGGAATAGTGAAGAGACCCAGTACTTC
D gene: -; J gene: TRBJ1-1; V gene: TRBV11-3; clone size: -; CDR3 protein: CASSLVRQAERTFF; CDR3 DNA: TGTGCCAGCAGCTTAGTACGACAGGCGGAACGAACGTTCTTT
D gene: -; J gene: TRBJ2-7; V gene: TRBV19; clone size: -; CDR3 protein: CASSINREQYF; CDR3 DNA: TGTGCCAGTAGTATAAACCGGGAGCAGTACTTC
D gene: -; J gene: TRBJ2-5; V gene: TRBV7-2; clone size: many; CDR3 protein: CASSPTGWQETQYF; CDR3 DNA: TGTGCCAGCAGCCCCACCGGGTGGCAAGAGACCCAGTACTTC
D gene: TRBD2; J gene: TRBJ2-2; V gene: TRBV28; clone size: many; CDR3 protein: CASSAPGLVTGELFF; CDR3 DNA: TGTGCCAGCAGTGCGCCGGGACTAGTAACCGGGGAGCTGTTTTTT
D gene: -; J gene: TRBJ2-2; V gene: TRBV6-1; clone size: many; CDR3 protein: CASSPSHTGELFF; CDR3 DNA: TGTGCCAGCAGTCCCTCACACACCGGGGAGCTGTTTTTT
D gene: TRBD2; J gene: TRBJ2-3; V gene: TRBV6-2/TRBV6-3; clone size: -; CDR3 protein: CASRRLAGEGGRGTDTQYF; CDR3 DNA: TGTGCCAGCAGGCGACTAGCGGGAGAGGGCGGTCGGGGCACAGATACGCAGTATTTT
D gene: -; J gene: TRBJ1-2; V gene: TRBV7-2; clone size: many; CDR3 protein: CASSFGRGGYGYTF; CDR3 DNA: TGTGCCAGCAGCTTTGGCAGGGGTGGCTATGGCTACACCTTC
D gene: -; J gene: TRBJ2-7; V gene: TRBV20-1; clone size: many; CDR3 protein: CSGATGYEQYF; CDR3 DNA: TGCAGTGGGGCGACAGGTTACGAGCAGTACTTC
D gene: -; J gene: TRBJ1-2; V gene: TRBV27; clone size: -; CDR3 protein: CASSFRSQGDYGYTF; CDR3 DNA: TGTGCCAGCAGTTTTAGGTCACAGGGAGACTATGGCTACACCTTC
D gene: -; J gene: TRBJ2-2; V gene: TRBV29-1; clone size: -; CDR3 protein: CSASDTGELFF; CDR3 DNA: TGCAGCGCCTCGGACACCGGGGAGCTGTTTTTT
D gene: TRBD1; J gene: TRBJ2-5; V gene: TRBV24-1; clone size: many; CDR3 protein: CATSDPGQGKETQYF; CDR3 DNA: TGTGCCACCAGTGATCCGGGACAGGGGAAAGAGACCCAGTACTTC
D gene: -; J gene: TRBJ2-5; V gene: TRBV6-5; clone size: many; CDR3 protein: CASSCLQGQETQYF; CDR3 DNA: TGTGCCAGCAGTTGCCTACAGGGCCAAGAGACCCAGTACTTC
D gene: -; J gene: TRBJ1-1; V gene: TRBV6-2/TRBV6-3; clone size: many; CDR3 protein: CASRVTGEAFF; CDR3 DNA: TGTGCCAGCAGGGTGACAGGTGAAGCTTTCTTT
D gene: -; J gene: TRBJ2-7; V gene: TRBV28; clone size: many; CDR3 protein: CASSRPIAYEQYF; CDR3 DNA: TGTGCCAGCAGTCGCCCCATTGCCTACGAGCAGTACTTC
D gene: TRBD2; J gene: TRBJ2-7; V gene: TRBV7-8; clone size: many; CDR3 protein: CASSPSVRTSGTYEQYF; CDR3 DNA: TGTGCCAGCAGCCCTTCAGTAAGGACTAGCGGAACCTACGAGCAGTACTTC
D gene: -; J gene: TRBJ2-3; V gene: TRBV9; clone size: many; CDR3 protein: CASSVDSSDTQYF; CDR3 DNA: TGTGCCAGCAGCGTTGACAGCTCAGATACGCAGTATTTT
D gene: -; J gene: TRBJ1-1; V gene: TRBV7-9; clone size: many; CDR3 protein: CASSLGTMAEAFF; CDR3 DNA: TGTGCCAGCAGCTTAGGAACGATGGCTGAAGCTTTCTTT
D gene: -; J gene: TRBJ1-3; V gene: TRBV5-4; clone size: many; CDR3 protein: CASSLDWGTGNTIYF; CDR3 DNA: TGTGCCAGCAGCTTGGATTGGGGGACTGGAAACACCATATATTTT
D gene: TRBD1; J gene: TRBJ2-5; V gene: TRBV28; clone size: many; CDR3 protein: CASEGRGPVETQYF; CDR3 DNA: TGTGCCAGCGAAGGAAGGGGGCCGGTGGAGACCCAGTACTTC
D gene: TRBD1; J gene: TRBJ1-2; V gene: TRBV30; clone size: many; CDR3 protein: CAWTAMKTGVGYTF; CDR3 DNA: TGTGCCTGGACAGCGATGAAGACAGGGGTGGGCTACACCTTC
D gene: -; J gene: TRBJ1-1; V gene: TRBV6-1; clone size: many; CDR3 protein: CASQGEFTEAFF; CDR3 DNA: TGTGCCAGCCAAGGAGAGTTTACTGAAGCTTTCTTT
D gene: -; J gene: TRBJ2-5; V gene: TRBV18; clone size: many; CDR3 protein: CASSPRNGETQYF; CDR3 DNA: TGTGCCAGCTCACCCCGGAATGGAGAGACCCAGTACTTC
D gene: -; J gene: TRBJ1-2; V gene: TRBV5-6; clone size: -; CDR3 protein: CASNLHRTALTF; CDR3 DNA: TGTGCCAGCAACCTCCACCGAACAGCCCTCACCTTC